The T cell receptor beta chain under discussion was sequenced for a study of identical twins. Study-level results: When twins shared out-of-frame alpha sequences, those sequences had excess low generation probability.

This clonotype has just a few counts. What it binds is not known. Healthy Caucasians, and only they, were the donors. TCRdb itself ran the 5' RACE reads through MiXCR, one entry per CDR3 protein. The data show roughly 540,000 distinct CDR3 sequences, with 20% to 25% seen just once and 0.91% held by the top ten. Trimming removed 3 bases from V and 0 bases from J, with 14 bases in between. This CDR3 spans 17 amino acids. These same data were also listed under a study on T cells expressing NK-cell markers. This second study notes: An anti-gamma-delta TCR antibody was added in several experiments. It restricted sorting to alpha-beta TCR-expressing T cells. Similarly, these clonotypes led the CD3+CD56-NKG2C+ fraction as well in a handful of donors.

This TCR was sampled from a woman under 30 in good health. This rearrangement joins TRBV12-3 or TRBV12-4 to TRBJ1-4; D not resolved. The specimen was CD4+ T cells sorted from blood. The CDR3 region is CASSLGTLRATNEKLFF. CDR3 bases: TGTGCCAGCAGTTTGGGAACCTTAAGGGCAACTAATGAAAAACTGTTTTTT.